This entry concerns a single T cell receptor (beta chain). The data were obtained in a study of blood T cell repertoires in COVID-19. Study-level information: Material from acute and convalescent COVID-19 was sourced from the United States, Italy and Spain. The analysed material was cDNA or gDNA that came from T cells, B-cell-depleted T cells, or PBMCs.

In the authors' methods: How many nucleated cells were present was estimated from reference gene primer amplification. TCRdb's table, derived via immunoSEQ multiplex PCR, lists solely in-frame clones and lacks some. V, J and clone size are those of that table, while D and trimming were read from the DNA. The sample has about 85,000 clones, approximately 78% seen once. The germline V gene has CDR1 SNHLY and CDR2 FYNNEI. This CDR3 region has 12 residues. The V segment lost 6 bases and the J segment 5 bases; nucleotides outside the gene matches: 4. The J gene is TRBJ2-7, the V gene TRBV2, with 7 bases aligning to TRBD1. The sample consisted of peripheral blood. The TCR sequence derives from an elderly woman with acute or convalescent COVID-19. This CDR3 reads CASSADRDEQYF. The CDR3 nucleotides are TGTGCCAGCAGCGCCGACAGGGACGAGCAGTACTTC.